This T cell receptor beta chain appears in the sequencing data of a study of tumor-infiltrating lymphocytes in glioblastoma multiforme. Broader study findings: The T cells in this sample were not sorted into functional subsets. Just one glioblastoma patient contributed to the TCR-mutation comparison.

CDR1 is SGHAT, CDR2 FQNNGV, per germline. Trimming took off 7 bases at V and 6 bases at J, with 16 bases between the two ends. The CDR3 loop spans 13 amino acids. Three nested ARM-PCR rounds with V-beta and C-beta primers built TCRB libraries. TCRB-specific cDNA synthesis used around 0.5 ug of total RNA. TCRdb independently ran MiXCR on the multiplex PCR reads; one entry per CDR3 protein. The table lists 9,000 or so distinct CDR3 sequences, 74% of them singletons. About this clonotype: Its antigen is unknown.

The chain combines TRBV11-2 with TRBJ2-7; perhaps TRBD2 as D (7 bases). This receptor was obtained from a male donor with glioblastoma. Sample: brain tumor tissue. The CDR3 loop reads CASMKIRGAEQYF. The CDR3 nucleotides read TGTGCCAGCATGAAAATTCGGGGGGCCGAGCAGTACTTC.